Listed below are T cell receptor beta chains from one sample, sequenced in a study of blood T cells in healthy people across ages. TCRdb redid the calling of the 5' RACE reads with MiXCR, one entry per CDR3 protein. In the table there are roughly 650,000 distinct CDR3 sequences, 32% of which are singletons. Input material: blood. The receptor set was obtained from a woman older than 75 in good health. Each CDR3 is given with its conserved first and last residue. Each record gives: V gene, J gene, D gene, clone size, CDR3 DNA, CDR3 protein. D genes are given only for firm matches. Clone size is given for some rows only: seen once, a few or many times, or a class if the clone is expanded.

V: TRBV4-1; J: TRBJ2-3; D: -; size: -; DNA: TGCGCCAGCAGCCATACCACTGAGACGCAGTATTTT; CDR3: CASSHTTETQYF
V: TRBV5-5; J: TRBJ2-7; D: -; size: -; DNA: TGTGCCAGCAGCTTGTCGTGGGGCTCCTACGAGCAGTACTTC; CDR3: CASSLSWGSYEQYF
V: TRBV5-1; J: TRBJ1-2; D: TRBD1; size: -; DNA: TGCGCCGGCAGCTTGAGTACAGGGGGCACGGTCTATGGCTACACCTTC; CDR3: CAGSLSTGGTVYGYTF
V: TRBV5-1; J: TRBJ2-1; D: TRBD2; size: -; DNA: TGCGCCAGCAGCTATGGACTAGTGCAGTTCTTC; CDR3: CASSYGLVQFF
V: TRBV2; J: TRBJ1-5; D: -; size: few; DNA: TGTGCCAGCAGTGCCAGGGCCGGTCCCTATCAGCCCCAGCATTTT; CDR3: CASSARAGPYQPQHF
V: TRBV10-3; J: TRBJ1-5; D: -; size: many; DNA: TGTGCCATCAGCAGGGTTGGGAATCAGCCCCAGCATTTT; CDR3: CAISRVGNQPQHF
V: TRBV7-8; J: TRBJ2-7; D: -; size: many; DNA: TGTGCCAGCAGCCCGGGACTCGCCGTGGAGCAGTACTTC; CDR3: CASSPGLAVEQYF
V: TRBV4-2; J: TRBJ2-7; D: TRBD2; size: -; DNA: TGTGCCAGCAGCCAAGATCGGTTTGGGACTAGCGGGAGACCCTACGAGCAGTACTTC; CDR3: CASSQDRFGTSGRPYEQYF
V: TRBV20-1; J: TRBJ2-3; D: TRBD2; size: many; DNA: TGCAGTGCACTTACTAGCGGGACCACAGATACGCAGTATTTT; CDR3: CSALTSGTTDTQYF
V: TRBV20-1; J: TRBJ1-6; D: TRBD1; size: many; DNA: TGCAGTGCTAGACTGGGACAGGGCAATTCACCCCTCCACTTT; CDR3: CSARLGQGNSPLHF
V: TRBV20-1; J: TRBJ1-2; D: -; size: many; DNA: TGCAGTTCCTTTTCCAGAGGGCATAACTATGGCTACACCTTC; CDR3: CSSFSRGHNYGYTF
V: TRBV10-3; J: TRBJ2-1; D: TRBD2; size: many; DNA: TGTGTCATCAGTTTAAGCGGGGGGGCCAATGAGCAGTTCTTC; CDR3: CVISLSGGANEQFF
V: TRBV5-1; J: TRBJ2-2; D: TRBD1; size: few; DNA: TGCGCCAGCAGCAAAAGACAGGGGGCCACCGGGGAGCTGTTTTTT; CDR3: CASSKRQGATGELFF
V: TRBV7-9; J: TRBJ2-6; D: -; size: few; DNA: TGTGCCAGCAGCTTAGGTGTGGGTGCTGGGGCCAACGTCCTGACTTTC; CDR3: CASSLGVGAGANVLTF
V: TRBV2; J: TRBJ2-7; D: TRBD1; size: many; DNA: TGTGCCAGCAGAGAACAGGGGGCATCCTACGAGCAGTACTTC; CDR3: CASREQGASYEQYF
V: TRBV20-1; J: TRBJ1-5; D: -; size: many; DNA: TGCAGTGCTAGAGAGGATGGGTATTTATATCAGCCCCAGCATTTT; CDR3: CSAREDGYLYQPQHF
V: TRBV20-1; J: TRBJ2-7; D: -; size: many; DNA: TGCAGTGCTAGAGCCCGGGGTGATTCCGGGACGTCCCTCTACGAGCAGTACTTC; CDR3: CSARARGDSGTSLYEQYF
V: TRBV12-3/TRBV12-4; J: TRBJ2-6; D: -; size: many; DNA: TGTGCCAGCAGTCAGGAAAGGGGGGCGGAGGGGGCCAACGTCCTGACTTTC; CDR3: CASSQERGAEGANVLTF
V: TRBV5-1; J: TRBJ1-1; D: TRBD1; size: few; DNA: TGCGCCAGCAGCAATACAGGGGCTCCTGAAGCTTTCTTT; CDR3: CASSNTGAPEAFF
V: TRBV10-3; J: TRBJ2-4; D: -; size: once; DNA: TGTGCCATCAGTGATCGGTCAGAGAACATTCAGTACTTC; CDR3: CAISDRSENIQYF
V: TRBV20-1; J: TRBJ1-2; D: -; size: many; DNA: TGCAGTGCTAGAGTAGGTGGTCTAAGTGGCTACACCTTC; CDR3: CSARVGGLSGYTF
V: TRBV2; J: TRBJ2-3; D: -; size: -; DNA: TGTGCCAGCAGTCCACAAAATACGCAGTATTTT; CDR3: CASSPQNTQYF
V: TRBV2; J: TRBJ1-5; D: -; size: many; DNA: TGTGCCAGCAGTCGTCCACCGGGCGGTCAGCCCCAGCATTTT; CDR3: CASSRPPGGQPQHF
V: TRBV15; J: TRBJ2-3; D: -; size: -; DNA: TGTGCCACCAGCCCTCTGGGGTGGACAGATACGCAGTATTTT; CDR3: CATSPLGWTDTQYF
V: TRBV7-2; J: TRBJ1-5; D: -; size: -; DNA: TGTGCCAGCAGCTTATTCATCTCTAGCAATCAGCCCCAGCATTTT; CDR3: CASSLFISSNQPQHF
V: TRBV18; J: TRBJ2-7; D: -; size: few; DNA: TGTGCCAGCTCACCGACAATCGGCGAGCAGTACTTC; CDR3: CASSPTIGEQYF
V: TRBV7-9; J: TRBJ1-2; D: -; size: many; DNA: TGTGCCAGCAGCTTAGACGGGATCTATGGCTACACCTTC; CDR3: CASSLDGIYGYTF
V: TRBV9; J: TRBJ1-2; D: -; size: many; DNA: TGTGCCAGCAGCGAGGGCGGGGCTGGCTACACCTTC; CDR3: CASSEGGAGYTF
V: TRBV7-6; J: TRBJ1-2; D: TRBD1; size: many; DNA: TGTGCCAGCAGCCTAGGACAGGGGGGTGGCTACACCTTC; CDR3: CASSLGQGGGYTF
V: TRBV4-1; J: TRBJ1-2; D: -; size: -; DNA: TGCGCCAGCAGCGTCCCCCTACAGGGTTCCTATGGCTACACCTTC; CDR3: CASSVPLQGSYGYTF
V: TRBV5-6; J: TRBJ2-5; D: -; size: many; DNA: TGTGCCAGCAGCTCCGGGTTCTCCAGTGCGGAGACCCAGTACTTC; CDR3: CASSSGFSSAETQYF